These T cell receptor beta chains were read from a single sample in a study of T cells after yellow fever vaccination. MiXCR, applied by TCRdb to the 5' RACE reads, yields one record per CDR3 protein. The sample consists of under 50,000 distinct CDR3 sequences, around 6.4% of them appearing once. The material was PBMCs, either bulk or a sorted T-cell subset (CD4+, CD8+, memory, or dextramer-sorted; not recorded which), obtained 45 days after the yellow fever booster vaccination. These receptors were taken from a man aged 25-45 years who received the YFV17D yellow fever vaccine. Both conserved end residues are part of each CDR3. The D gene is left open where the match is weak. Clone sizes are given selectively: once, few, many, or a class where the clone is expanded.

medium-sized	15	TRBD1	TRBV12-3/TRBV12-4	TRBJ2-3	TGTGCCAGCAGTGGACAGGGAGGAGGCACAGATACGCAGTATTTT	CASSGQGGGTDTQYF
few	15	-	TRBV5-1	TRBJ1-4	TGCGCCAGCAGCTTGCCGGCAGGACCAAATGAAAAACTGTTTTTT	CASSLPAGPNEKLFF
many	14	TRBD2	TRBV5-5	TRBJ2-7	TGTGCCAGCAGCGCCACTAGCGGGAGTTACGAGCAGTACTTC	CASSATSGSYEQYF
many	12	-	TRBV12-3/TRBV12-4	TRBJ1-2	TGTGCCAGCAGTTTAAGAATGGATGGCTACACCTTC	CASSLRMDGYTF
many	17	-	TRBV5-1	TRBJ2-1	TGCGCCAGCAGCGGTTTCGGGGGACCAAGCTCCTACAATGAGCAGTTCTTC	CASSGFGGPSSYNEQFF
many	13	-	TRBV20-1	TRBJ2-5	TGCAGTGCTAGTGACGGGCCTCAAGAGACCCAGTACTTC	CSASDGPQETQYF
many	11	-	TRBV29-1	TRBJ2-2	TGCAGCGTTGAGCGGGTCGGGGAGCTGTTTTTT	CSVERVGELFF
many	13	-	TRBV6-5	TRBJ2-2	TGTGCCAGCAGTTACTCGAGAACCGGGGAGCTGTTTTTT	CASSYSRTGELFF
few	14	-	TRBV6-2/TRBV6-3	TRBJ2-3	TGTGCCAGCAGTTACTTTGGCAATACAGATACGCAGTATTTT	CASSYFGNTDTQYF
many	15	-	TRBV4-3	TRBJ1-5	TGCGCCAGCAGCCAAACCATCCAGGGCGGTCAGCCCCAGCATTTT	CASSQTIQGGQPQHF
-	16	TRBD2	TRBV11-3	TRBJ2-5	TGTGCCAGCAGCCCCTCGGGTAGCGGGAGGGCCCTGACCCAGTACTTC	CASSPSGSGRALTQYF
-	14	TRBD2	TRBV7-2	TRBJ2-1	TGTGCCAGCAGCATCTGGCTAGCGGGAAGTGAGCAGTTCTTC	CASSIWLAGSEQFF
few	17	TRBD1	TRBV11-2	TRBJ2-7	TGTGCCAGCAGCTTAGAGAGGACAGGGAAAGGCTCCTACGAGCAGTACTTC	CASSLERTGKGSYEQYF
few	12	-	TRBV5-6	TRBJ2-7	TGTGCCAGCGGAGATAGAGTCTACGAGCAGTACTTC	CASGDRVYEQYF
-	16	-	TRBV7-8	TRBJ2-1	TGTGCCAGCAGCCCTGCCGGGTTCGCCGCGGGGAATGAGCAGTTCTTC	CASSPAGFAAGNEQFF
many	16	TRBD1	TRBV7-2	TRBJ2-1	TGTGCCAGCAGCCCGAACCGGGACAGGGGGCACAATGAGCAGTTCTTC	CASSPNRDRGHNEQFF
few	15	TRBD1	TRBV7-2	TRBJ2-3	TGTGCCAGCAGCCAGACAGGGGGCTCGACAGATACGCAGTATTTT	CASSQTGGSTDTQYF
many	15	-	TRBV15	TRBJ1-6	TGTGCCACCAGCAGAGCCCGGTCGGGGGCTTCACCCCTCCACTTT	CATSRARSGASPLHF
-	15	TRBD2	TRBV20-1	TRBJ2-3	TGCAGTGCTAGTCGCCTAGCGGGAGGAGTAGATACGCAGTATTTT	CSASRLAGGVDTQYF
many	14	-	TRBV7-9	TRBJ2-2	TGTGCCAGCAGCTTACAGGCGGGTACCGGGGAGCTGTTTTTT	CASSLQAGTGELFF
many	15	TRBD1	TRBV24-1	TRBJ2-1	TGTGCCACCAGTGATTTAAACAGGGGCTACAATGAGCAGTTCTTC	CATSDLNRGYNEQFF
many	15	TRBD2	TRBV25-1	TRBJ2-3	TGTGCCAGCAGTGAATGGGGAGGGCGCACAGATACGCAGTATTTT	CASSEWGGRTDTQYF
few	17	TRBD2	TRBV6-1	TRBJ2-1	TGTGCCAGCAGTCCAGGAACCGGGACTAGACCTTACAATGAGCAGTTCTTC	CASSPGTGTRPYNEQFF
few	14	-	TRBV12-3/TRBV12-4	TRBJ1-3	TGTGCCAGCAGTGTCATGGGTGAATTCGGGACCATATATTTT	CASSVMGEFGTIYF
many	13	-	TRBV12-3/TRBV12-4	TRBJ2-5	TGTGCCAGCAGTTCCCAGGGTCAAGAGACCCAGTACTTC	CASSSQGQETQYF
many	15	-	TRBV6-1	TRBJ2-2	TGTGCCAGCAGTGAATTGCTCTCGAACACCGGGGAGCTGTTTTTT	CASSELLSNTGELFF
few	11	-	TRBV6-2/TRBV6-3	TRBJ2-1	TGTGCCAGCAGTTACGGTCGGATTCAGTTCTTC	CASSYGRIQFF
few	12	-	TRBV2	TRBJ2-7	TGTGCCAGCCTCAGGGACGGCTACGAGCAGTACTTC	CASLRDGYEQYF
-	13	-	TRBV12-3/TRBV12-4	TRBJ1-1	TGTGCCAGCATTTTAGACAATTGGTCTGAAGCTTTCTTT	CASILDNWSEAFF